The next 4 T cell receptor beta chains were all read from a single sample in a study of T-cell memory formation after mild COVID-19. A single record per CDR3 protein comes from TCRdb applying MiXCR to the 5' RACE reads. The table has 500,000 to 550,000 distinct CDR3 sequences, roughly 22% seen once. The specimen was PBMCs or a T cell subset sorted from them (not recorded which). These receptors came from an adult woman who had mild COVID-19 (a few samples of this study predate the infection). Cell type and time point are not known.

This chain links TRBV6-6 with TRBJ2-7; D gene ambiguous. Germline V gene sequence: CDR1 MNHNY, CDR2 SVGAGI (reference sequence). V shed 8 bases and J shed 5 bases, with 25 bases lying between them. This CDR3 comprises 16 residues. CDR3 amino acids: CASQHGSLTQVDEQYF. In nucleotides, the CDR3 is TGTGCCAGCCAACACGGGTCGTTGACTCAGGTCGACGAGCAGTACTTC.

The rearrangement links TRBV5-1 to TRBJ2-1; 10 bases match TRBD2. This CDR3 is 15 amino acids long. Losses at the gene ends were 0 bases for V and 8 bases for J; bases not matched to a gene: 5. Germline values: CDR1 SGHRS, CDR2 YFSETQ. The CDR3 nucleotides read TGCGCCAGCAGCTTGGCTAGCGGGAGCGCCGATGAGCAGTTCTTC. It specifies CASSLASGSADEQFF.

The V and J genes are TRBV5-4 and TRBJ2-1; 13 bases are a match to TRBD2. The V and J ends lost 0 bases and 4 bases, in that order; junction bases with no gene match: 1. Germline assignment: CDR1 SGHNT and CDR2 YYREEE (reference sequence). The CDR3 has 16 amino acids. The CDR3 here is CASSLGLAGGYNEQFF. The CDR3 coding sequence is TGTGCCAGCAGCTTGGGACTAGCGGGGGGATACAATGAGCAGTTCTTC.

The CDR3 region is CASSQEIPQGGRETQYF. The CDR3 DNA follows: TGTGCCAGCAGCCAAGAAATCCCACAGGGAGGGCGAGAGACCCAGTACTTC. This chain uses TRBV3-1 with TRBJ2-5; the D gene is possibly TRBD2 (7 bases). V lost 0 bases and J 4 bases, leaving 18 bases between the germline ends. The CDR3 has 17 residues. Per the germline V gene, CDR1 is LGHDT and CDR2 is YNNKEL (reference sequence).